Given below is one T cell receptor (beta chain) in context. TCRdb recomputed calls from the RACE reads with MiXCR, one row per CDR3 protein. The sample lists just over 90,000 distinct CDR3 sequences, approximately 9% occurring once. The data belong to a study of human T cells and chemical hapten exposure. Time point meaning: healthy volunteer bleed at 2 weeks. RNA extraction used unfractionated whole blood as the source of total RNA. Sequencing was done on a sample of whole blood. This TCR came from a female donor in good health. Some clones in this sample may be carry-over from other donors' samples.

CDR3 residues: CASSQAPRDAEAFF. CDR3 coding DNA: TGTGCCAGCAGCCAAGCCCCCAGGGACGCTGAAGCTTTCTTT. This chain joins TRBV4-2 and TRBJ1-1, with D perhaps matching TRBD1 (5 bases). V was clipped by 1 base and J by 6 bases, with 12 bases between them. The CDR3 is 14 residues long. The V gene's germline CDR1 is LGHNA and CDR2 YNFKEQ.